One and the same sample provided the 28 T cell receptor beta chains below, sequenced in a study of control samples from healthy donors and cancer patients. Here immunoSEQ multiplex PCR was the method, and the copy in TCRdb shows in-frame clones only, minus some. This table holds fewer than 250,000 clones. Sequenced sample: blood. These receptors were obtained from a woman in her twenties or thirties in good health.

The chain recombines TRBV7-9 with TRBJ2-7, with D perhaps matching TRBD1 or TRBD2 (5 bases each). Germline V gene data show CDR1 as SEHNR and CDR2 as FQNEAQ (reference sequence). This CDR3 is 14 amino acids long. V lost 3 bases to trimming and J lost 3 bases, with 12 bases between them. DNA of the CDR3: TGTGCCAGCAGCTTTGCCCGAGGGGTCTACGAGCAGTACTTC. Translating gives CASSFARGVYEQYF.

The rearrangement joins TRBV5-1 to TRBJ1-5; no clear D gene. Germline assignment: CDR1 SGHRS and CDR2 YFSETQ. The V end lost 4 bases, the J end lost 0 bases, and 11 bases lay between the germline ends. This CDR3 has 15 residues. Here the CDR3 reads CASSPDGSSNQPQHF. The DNA for the CDR3 is TGCGCCAGCAGCCCGGACGGATCTAGCAATCAGCCCCAGCATTTT.

This rearrangement joins TRBV19 to TRBJ1-1, with D unresolved. V was trimmed by 4 bases and J by 0 bases, leaving 9 bases between them. Germline V lookup: CDR1 LNHDA, CDR2 SQIVND (reference sequence). The CDR3 runs 14 residues. The CDR3 sequence: CASSKPYLNTEAFF. The CDR3 coding sequence is TGTGCCAGTAGTAAGCCTTACCTGAACACTGAAGCTTTCTTT.

The chain is built from TRBV6-5 and TRBJ1-4, with 9 bases that match TRBD1. The V gene's germline CDR1 is MNHEY and CDR2 SVGAGI. The CDR3 runs 13 residues. Written as DNA, the CDR3 is TGTGCTCACCGGGACAGGGTTTCGGAAAAACTGTTTTTT. Its protein product is CAHRDRVSEKLFF.

V and J are TRBV19 and TRBJ1-5; TRBD1 matches 9 bases. Germline trimming cut 3 bases from V and 7 bases from J; bases unmatched to any gene: 19. Germline V CDR1 and CDR2: LNHDA, SQIVND (reference sequence). The length of the CDR3 is 19 residues. As DNA, the CDR3 is TGTGCCAGTAGTATCTCAAAGGAGACCGGGACAGGGTCGAGACAGCCCCAGCATTTT. Amino acid sequence: CASSISKETGTGSRQPQHF. Together with reference TRBV19 and TRBJ1-5, the CDR3 gives the full variable domain: DGGITQSPKYLFRKEGQNVTLSCEQNLNHDAMYWYRQDPGQGLRLIYYSQIVNDFQKGDIAEGYSVSREKKESFPLTVTSAQKNPTAFYLCASSISKETGTGSRQPQHFGDGTRLSIL.

The gene calls are TRBV28 and TRBJ1-2; D possibly corresponds to TRBD1 (5 bases). Germline CDR1 MDHEN, CDR2 SYDVKM. V lost 2 bases and J lost 13, with 14 bases in between. The CDR3 is 12 amino acids. The CDR3 here is CASSLIAGPPTF. The CDR3 coding sequence is TGTGCCAGCAGTTTAATTGCGGGGCCTCCCACCTTC.

This rearrangement joins TRBV15 to TRBJ2-7; tentatively, D is TRBD1 or TRBD2 (6 bases each). Germline V gene sequence: CDR1 LNHNV, CDR2 YYDKDF (reference sequence). CDR3 length: 13 amino acids. V was pared by 0 bases and J by 13 bases, with 16 bases between. CDR3 nucleotides: TGTGCCACCAGCAGAGATTCCGGGGGCGACTCCTACTTC. Amino acid sequence: CATSRDSGGDSYF.

The gene calls are TRBV19 and TRBJ2-1; D is unclear. CDR1 is LNHDA and CDR2 is SQIVND in the germline V gene (reference sequence). The length of the CDR3 is 17 residues. V lost 7 bases to trimming and J lost 7 bases, with 26 bases between them. Here the CDR3 reads CASKMGIRAADLNEQFF. The CDR3, as DNA: TGTGCCAGTAAGATGGGAATCCGGGCGGCGGACCTTAATGAGCAGTTCTTC.

The CDR3 nucleotides read TGTGCCAGCAGCTATGGATCAGGGACTGAAGCTTTCTTT. Its protein product is CASSYGSGTEAFF. The gene calls are TRBV3-1 (or the pseudogene TRBV3-2) and TRBJ1-1, with a tentative D call TRBD1 (5 bases). CDR1 LGHDT and CDR2 YNNKEL come from the germline V gene (reference sequence). This CDR3 contains 13 residues. The germline V and J ends were trimmed by 5 bases and 5 bases, with 12 bases remaining between them.

The chain has TRBV6-5 and TRBJ1-2, with D perhaps matching TRBD1 (6 bases). CDR3 size: 15 residues. In germline, CDR1 is MNHEY, CDR2 SVGAGI. V was pared by 6 bases and J by 4 bases, with 18 bases between. CDR3 residues: CASSVHRERVYGYTF. The CDR3 nucleotides read TGTGCCAGCAGCGTACACAGGGAAAGGGTCTATGGCTACACCTTC.

The chain carries TRBV9 and TRBJ2-7; 11 bases align to TRBD1. Germline CDR1 SGDLS, CDR2 YYNGEE. This CDR3 is built from 19 residues. The V segment lost 4 bases and the J segment 0 bases; nucleotides outside the gene matches: 15. CDR3 region: CASSPASQGQGASSYEQYF. For the CDR3, the DNA is TGTGCCAGCAGCCCTGCATCACAAGGACAGGGGGCATCCTCCTACGAGCAGTACTTC.

The rearrangement uses TRBV6-1 and TRBJ1-2; 7 positions agree with TRBD1. The junction had 11 bases not matched to a gene; V was cut back by 4 bases and J by 0 bases. The CDR3 contains 17 residues. From germline, CDR1 is MNHNS and CDR2 SASEGT. CDR3 sequence (DNA): TGTGCCAGCAGTGGGACAGGCACGCTCGAATCTAACTATGGCTACACCTTC. It codes for CASSGTGTLESNYGYTF.

Here the CDR3 DNA reads TGTGCCAGCAGCAGGGACAGGGGGCATAGCTATGGCTACACCTTC. Its translation: CASSRDRGHSYGYTF. V gene TRBV6-6 combines with J gene TRBJ1-2; 12 bases agree with TRBD1. Germline CDR1 MNHNY, CDR2 SVGAGI (reference sequence). The CDR3 is made up of 15 amino acids. V was clipped by 6 bases and J by 4 bases; unmatched bases: 6.

The chain combines TRBV5-8 with TRBJ2-1; 15 nucleotides agree with TRBD2. CDR3 length: 14 amino acids. The V and J ends lost 3 bases and 12 bases, in that order; junction bases with no gene match: 4. Germline lookup yields CDR1 SGHTS and CDR2 YDEGEE. The DNA for the CDR3 is TGTGCCAGCAGCTGGGGACTAGCGGGGGGACGGCAGTTCTTC. Translated: CASSWGLAGGRQFF.

With regard to this clone: Different DNA sequences within this sample yield the same CDR3. The rearrangement joins TRBV18 to TRBJ1-6; maybe TRBD1 (6 bases). CDR1 and CDR2 from the germline V gene are KGHSH and LQKENI. The V and J ends lost 6 bases and 4 bases respectively, with 10 bases between them. CDR3 length: 14 residues. The CDR3 bases are TGTGCCAGCTCCCCAGGGGCATATAATTCACCCCTCCACTTT. Translating gives CASSPGAYNSPLHF.

The chain joins TRBV7-9 to TRBJ2-7; 7 positions match TRBD1. The CDR3 consists of 15 residues. The V and J ends lost 7 bases and 6 bases, in that order; junction bases with no gene match: 15. Germline V lookup: CDR1 SEHNR, CDR2 FQNEAQ (reference sequence). CDR3 nucleotides: TGTGCCAGCACTCAATCCACAGGGGCGAAGGTCGAGCAGTACTTC. Its translation: CASTQSTGAKVEQYF.

The chain is built from TRBV11-2 and TRBJ2-1; the D is unclear. This CDR3 is 11 amino acids long. The V gene's germline CDR1 is SGHAT and CDR2 FQNNGV. V was clipped by 5 bases and J by 7 bases, with 6 bases between them. The CDR3 reads CASSPLNEQFF. The CDR3 DNA is TGTGCCAGCAGCCCTTTAAATGAGCAGTTCTTC.

V is TRBV5-4 and J is TRBJ2-2, with D perhaps given as TRBD1 or TRBD2 (5 bases each). CDR3 length equals 13 residues. CDR1 and CDR2 from the germline V gene are SGHNT and YYREEE (reference sequence). The V end was cut by 2 bases, the J end by 7 bases, with 9 bases between. The CDR3 region is CASSFRGGGELFF. The CDR3 nucleotides are TGTGCCAGCAGCTTCCGGGGCGGCGGGGAGCTGTTTTTT.

V usage is TRBV9 and J usage is TRBJ2-5, with D possibly being TRBD2 (5 bases). Germline CDR1 and CDR2: SGDLS and YYNGEE. The CDR3 spans 14 residues. V lost 0 bases and J 5 bases, leaving 11 bases between the germline ends. The CDR3 DNA is TGTGCCAGCAGCGTAGCGAGCGAGCGGGAGACCCAGTACTTC. This gives the protein CASSVASERETQYF.

The rearrangement links TRBV11-3 to TRBJ2-2; perhaps D is TRBD1 or TRBD2 (5 bases each). V lost 7 bases to trimming and J lost 1 base, with 10 bases between them. The CDR3 sequence is 14 residues long. Germline CDR1 and CDR2: SGHNT and YENEEA. The CDR3 region is CASTGTRNTGELFF. The DNA of the CDR3 is TGTGCCAGCACCGGGACGAGGAACACCGGGGAGCTGTTTTTT.

V gene TRBV6-5 combines with J gene TRBJ1-1; D gene ambiguous. This CDR3 has 11 residues. Germline assignment: CDR1 MNHEY and CDR2 SVGAGI. Trimming cost V 4 bases and J 2 bases, with 2 bases left between them. The CDR3 region has the DNA TGTGCCAGCAGTTCTAACACTGAAGCTTTCTTT. Its protein product is CASSSNTEAFF.

The chain employs TRBV4-2 and TRBJ2-7; 10 bases are shared with TRBD1. CDR3 length: 15 amino acids. V gave up 5 bases and J gave up 4 bases; unmatched junction bases: 8. Germline CDR1 LGHNA, CDR2 YNFKEQ. In DNA, the CDR3 is TGTGCCAGCAGCAGCTCCGGGACAGGGGCTTACGAGCAGTACTTC. It yields the protein CASSSSGTGAYEQYF.

This sequence joins TRBV4-2 and TRBJ2-7; D possibly uses TRBD1 or TRBD2 (5 bases each). Germline assignment: CDR1 LGHNA and CDR2 YNFKEQ. The length of the CDR3 is 19 residues. V lost 4 bases and J 1 base, leaving 26 bases between the germline ends. The CDR3 loop is CASSLNPPAFRDGSYEQYF. The CDR3 DNA sequence: TGTGCCAGCAGCCTAAATCCACCGGCCTTCCGGGACGGGTCCTACGAGCAGTACTTC.

The chain has TRBV28 and TRBJ1-2; no definite D call. CDR1 MDHEN and CDR2 SYDVKM come from the germline V gene. V was cut by 2 bases and J by 6 bases, with 7 bases left in between. The CDR3 has 12 residues. Here the CDR3 reads CASSLAGNGYTF. The CDR3 DNA sequence: TGTGCCAGCAGTTTAGCGGGGAATGGCTACACCTTC.

This chain links TRBV11-2 with TRBJ2-2; D is perhaps TRBD2 (6 bases). CDR1 is SGHAT, CDR2 FQNNGV, per germline. The germline V and J ends were trimmed by 3 bases and 4 bases, with 12 bases remaining between them. The CDR3 is 15 amino acids. CDR3: CASSFGGSVTGELFF. In DNA, the CDR3 is TGTGCCAGCAGCTTTGGGGGGTCTGTCACCGGGGAGCTGTTTTTT. The full variable domain, in which reference TRBV11-2 and TRBJ2-2 provide the parts outside the CDR3, is EAGVAQSPRYKIIEKRQSVAFWCNPISGHATLYWYQQILGQGPKLLIQFQNNGVVDDSQLPKDRFSAERLKGVDSTLKIQPAKLEDSAVYLCASSFGGSVTGELFFGEGSRLTVL.

On this clone: The sample contains more than one DNA sequence encoding this CDR3. The V and J genes are TRBV11-2 and TRBJ2-2; the D is unclear. Germline-derived CDR1 and CDR2 are SGHAT and FQNNGV. With 3 bases removed from V and 8 bases from J, the gap between germline ends came to 16 bases. This CDR3 region has 15 residues. CDR3 in amino acids: CASSLVQLVTGELFF. CDR3 in DNA: TGTGCCAGCAGCTTGGTACAGCTGGTCACTGGGGAGCTGTTTTTT.

The chain uses TRBV18 and TRBJ1-1; the D gene is possibly TRBD1 (6 bases). Trimming shortened V by 1 base and J by 1 base, and 10 bases separated the two germline ends. Germline-derived CDR1 and CDR2 are KGHSH and LQKENI. The CDR3 contains 15 residues. Here the CDR3 DNA reads TGTGCCAGCTCACCACTTGGACAGTCGAACACTGAAGCTTTCTTT. It encodes CASSPLGQSNTEAFF.

The V and J genes are TRBV5-5 and TRBJ1-2, with D possibly TRBD1 on 5 matching bases. The CDR3 runs 14 residues. V was clipped by 4 bases and J by 2 bases, with 12 bases between them. CDR1 is SGHKS and CDR2 is YYEKEE in the germline V gene (reference sequence). The CDR3 nucleotides are TGTGCCAGCAGCCCTACGGGGCTAAACTATGGCTACACCTTC. Protein sequence: CASSPTGLNYGYTF.